Below are 5 T cell receptor beta chains sequenced from a single sample in a study of T cells in Graves' hyperthyroidism and ophthalmopathy. TCR beta CDR3 regions were amplified from RNA. The HTBI set primed first-round TCR CDR3 RT-PCR. MiXCR, applied by TCRdb to the multiplex PCR reads, yields one record per CDR3 protein. Of some 250,000 distinct CDR3 sequences listed, 13% to 15% are singletons. The sequenced sample consisted of blood. The receptor set was obtained from a woman aged 45-65 years with Graves' hyperthyroidism that later progressed to Graves' ophthalmopathy.

This clonotype occurred many times. The chain carries TRBV28 and TRBJ2-5; TRBD2 matches 7 bases. Unmatched junction bases numbered 10, after V lost 7 bases and J lost 5 bases. The CDR3 contains 14 residues. Germline-derived CDR1 and CDR2 are MDHEN and SYDVKM. In nucleotides, the CDR3 is TGTGCCAGCACCGTCGGGCGGGAGTGGGAGACCCAGTACTTC. Amino acid sequence: CASTVGREWETQYF.

This clonotype was detected a few times. This rearrangement joins TRBV7-9 to TRBJ1-3, with 8 bases aligning to TRBD1. V lost 4 bases and J lost 4; bases outside the gene matches: 9. Germline V gives CDR1 SEHNR, CDR2 FQNEAQ (reference sequence). The CDR3 is made up of 16 amino acids. As DNA, the CDR3 is TGTGCCAGCAGCTCCCCTGGACAGGGAGAGGGAAACACCATATATTTT. Protein sequence: CASSSPGQGEGNTIYF.

This clonotype was detected ten times or more. The chain has TRBV28 and TRBJ2-7; TRBD1 agrees at 7 bases. CDR3 length equals 17 residues. V was clipped by 6 bases and J by 5 bases; unmatched bases: 19. Germline loops: CDR1 MDHEN, CDR2 SYDVKM. The DNA of the CDR3 is TGTGCCAGCAGAGGGGTTCGACAGGGAGCCCTCAGGGACGAGCAGTACTTC. Protein: CASRGVRQGALRDEQYF.

This clonotype was seen many times. The genes are TRBV2 and TRBJ2-2; possibly TRBD1 or TRBD2 for D (5 bases each). Germline CDR1 SNHLY, CDR2 FYNNEI. Trimming removed 6 bases at V and 10 bases at J, with 15 bases between. The CDR3 contains 13 residues. CDR3 sequence (DNA): TGTGCCAGCAGCCGGGACCGCGAATCGGAGCTGTTTTTT. It is translated as CASSRDRESELFF.

The chain couples TRBV5-6 to TRBJ2-1, with 9 bases lining up with TRBD2. The ends lost 4 bases at V and 4 bases at J; junction bases unmatched: 9. The length of the CDR3 is 16 residues. Germline CDR1 is SGHDT and CDR2 is YYEEEE. CDR3 bases: TGTGCCAGCAGCCTCCCGGGACTAGCTACTTACAATGAGCAGTTCTTC. It specifies CASSLPGLATYNEQFF.